The sequence of this T cell receptor beta chain was determined in a study of shared clonotypes between healthy human individuals. Sequencing used immunoSEQ multiplex PCR; TCRdb keeps in-frame clones, though not all of them. The table lists about 2.4 million clones, roughly 92% of them singletons. CDR1 and CDR2 from the germline V gene are MNHEY and SMNVEV (reference sequence). J gave up 6 bases and V 2 bases, and 9 bases lay outside the gene matches. The CDR3 totals 15 residues. This receptor was identified in a man younger than 35 in good health. The sample comprised naive CD4+ T cells sorted from blood. As to subset: CD45RA+ positively selected. The chain employs TRBV27 and TRBJ2-5, with 7 bases lining up with TRBD2. The CDR3 protein is CASSLGGRDRQTQYF. In DNA form, the CDR3 reads TGTGCCAGCAGTTTAGGAGGGAGGGATCGACAGACCCAGTACTTC.